This T cell receptor beta chain was found in a study of patients and donors after allogeneic stem cell transplantation. TCRdb independently ran MiXCR on the RT-PCR reads; one entry per CDR3 protein. This table has about a million distinct CDR3 sequences, about 20% appearing once. This clonotype has at least ten counts. V trimming: 6 bases; J trimming: 2 bases; junction bases outside the gene matches: 8. The CDR3 length is 16 residues. The sequenced sample consisted of blood, either unsorted or a sorted T cell fraction (not recorded which). This TCR was recovered from a human donor who was either an allogeneic HSCT recipient or a stem cell or donor lymphocyte infusion donor (not recorded which). It is not recorded whose cells these are; they may come from a transplant donor. J is TRBJ2-2 and V is TRBV12-3 or TRBV12-4, with 8 bases identical to TRBD1. The CDR3 here is CASSRATGANTGELFF. As DNA, the CDR3 is TGTGCCAGCAGCCGAGCGACAGGGGCAAACACCGGGGAGCTGTTTTTT.